This T cell receptor beta chain was captured by sequencing in a study of blood T cell repertoires in COVID-19. The wider study: From the United States, Italy and Spain came samples of acute and convalescent COVID-19. The cDNA or gDNA used as material had been derived from T cells, B-cell-depleted T cells, or PBMCs.

Clones were sequenced by immunoSEQ multiplex PCR, and TCRdb holds only the in-frame ones, with some missing. Of roughly 230,000 clones listed, approximately 91% are singletons. The V gene's germline CDR1 is MNHEY and CDR2 SVGAGI. J lost 4 bases, V lost 1 base, and 3 bases had no gene match. There are 16 residues in the CDR3. The source material was peripheral blood. This sequence originates from a man aged 25 to 45 with COVID-19, enrolled during active disease. The chain couples TRBV6-5 to TRBJ1-3; 11 bases line up with TRBD1. As DNA, the CDR3 is TGTGCCAGCAGTTACTTGGGACAGGGGGGAGGAAACACCATATATTTT. Protein sequence: CASSYLGQGGGNTIYF.